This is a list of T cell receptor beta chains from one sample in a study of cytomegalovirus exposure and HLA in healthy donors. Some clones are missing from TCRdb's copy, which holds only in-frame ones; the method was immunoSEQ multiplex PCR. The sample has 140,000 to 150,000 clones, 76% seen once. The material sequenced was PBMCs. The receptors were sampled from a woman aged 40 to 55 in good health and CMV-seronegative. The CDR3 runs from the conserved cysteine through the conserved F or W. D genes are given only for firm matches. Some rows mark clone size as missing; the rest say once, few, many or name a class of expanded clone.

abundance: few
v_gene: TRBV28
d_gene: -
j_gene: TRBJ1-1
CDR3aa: CASSSPDSLNTEAFF
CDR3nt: TGTGCCAGCAGTTCCCCAGACAGCTTAAACACTGAAGCTTTCTTT

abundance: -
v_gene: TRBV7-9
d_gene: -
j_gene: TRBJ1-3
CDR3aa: CASSPGPHTIYF
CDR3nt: TGTGCCAGCAGCCCAGGGCCGCACACCATATATTTT

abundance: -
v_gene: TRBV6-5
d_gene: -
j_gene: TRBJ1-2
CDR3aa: CASSSLRRGYTF
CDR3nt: TGTGCCAGCAGTTCTCTGCGACGGGGTTACACCTTC

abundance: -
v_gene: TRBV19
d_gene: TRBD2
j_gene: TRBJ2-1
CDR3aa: CASSIGSGRLYNEQFF
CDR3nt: TGTGCCAGTAGTATTGGCAGCGGGAGGTTATACAATGAGCAGTTCTTC

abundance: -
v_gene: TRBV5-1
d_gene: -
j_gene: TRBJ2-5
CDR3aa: CASSLSDRWETQYF
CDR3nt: TGCGCCAGCAGCTTAAGTGACAGGTGGGAGACCCAGTACTTC

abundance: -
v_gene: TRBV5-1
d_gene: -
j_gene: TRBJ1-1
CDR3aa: CASSLGSLRDTEAFF
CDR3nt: TGCGCCAGCAGCTTGGGCAGTTTGCGGGACACTGAAGCTTTCTTT

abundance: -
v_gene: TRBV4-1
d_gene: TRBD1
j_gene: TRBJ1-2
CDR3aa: CASSQGYDRGGYGYTF
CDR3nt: TGCGCCAGCAGCCAGGGTTATGACAGGGGAGGCTATGGCTACACCTTC

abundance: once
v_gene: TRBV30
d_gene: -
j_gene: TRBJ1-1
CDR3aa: CAWTRDHGSEAFF
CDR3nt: TGTGCCTGGACCAGGGATCACGGGTCTGAAGCTTTCTTT

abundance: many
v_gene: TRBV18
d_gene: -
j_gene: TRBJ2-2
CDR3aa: CASSPRPAGQDLVTGELFF
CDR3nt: TGTGCCAGCTCACCTCGTCCAGCGGGACAGGATCTAGTCACCGGGGAGCTGTTTTTT

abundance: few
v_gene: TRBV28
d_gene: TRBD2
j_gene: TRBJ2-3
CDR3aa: CASTGGDYTDTQYF
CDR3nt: TGTGCCAGCACCGGGGGGGATTACACAGATACGCAGTATTTT

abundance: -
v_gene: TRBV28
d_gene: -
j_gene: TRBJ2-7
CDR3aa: CASSSVAESSYEQYF
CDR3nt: TGTGCCAGCAGTTCCGTAGCGGAGAGTTCCTACGAGCAGTACTTC

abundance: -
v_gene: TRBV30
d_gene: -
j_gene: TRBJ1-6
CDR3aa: CAWGGSANSPLHF
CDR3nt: TGTGCCTGGGGAGGATCCGCTAATTCACCCCTCCACTTT